This T cell receptor beta chain emerged from a study of shared clonotypes between healthy human individuals. This CDR3 has 15 amino acids. V lost 1 base and J 2 bases, leaving 11 bases between the germline ends. CDR1 and CDR2 from the germline V gene are SEHNR and FQNEAQ (reference sequence). All the donors were Caucasian adults who lived in Nashville, Tennessee. Investigators spread the genomic DNA of each subset evenly over several immunoSEQ plates. Authors' processing steps: Because ImmunoSEQ provided only junction sequences with no quality scores, the filtering differed. Produced via immunoSEQ multiplex PCR; TCRdb's table is partial and in-frame only. From that table come the V and J calls and clone size; the DNA was used to work out D and trimming. Among 470,000 or so clones, 81% were seen once, and the ten largest hold 9.5% to 15%.

The rearrangement uses TRBV7-9 and TRBJ1-2; no clear D. The origin of this receptor is a woman aged 40-49 years in good health. Some clones in this sample may be carry-over from other donors' samples. The sample comprised PBMCs. CDR3 DNA sequence: TGTGCCAGCAGCTTAGGAATAGGCGAGAACTATGGCTACACCTTC. Its translation: CASSLGIGENYGYTF.